A single sample is the source of the 2 T cell receptor beta chains below, sequenced in a study of technical replicates of blood from a few donors. Some clones are missing from TCRdb's copy, which holds only in-frame ones; the method was immunoSEQ multiplex PCR. Seen here are about 86,000 clones, roughly 95% observed once, and the top ten hold about 0.41%. The source material was T cells isolated from PBMCs. Receptors originate from a human donor in good health.

V gene TRBV10-3 combines with J gene TRBJ2-5, with D possibly matching TRBD2 (6 bases). The CDR3 has 17 residues. The germline CDR1 and CDR2 sequences are ENHRY and SYGVKD. The V gene lost 0 bases and the J gene lost 2 bases, with 16 bases spanning the gap. The CDR3 DNA is TGTGCCATCAGTGAGTCGCTGATAGCGGTGAGGCAAGAGACCCAGTACTTC. This codes for CAISESLIAVRQETQYF.

The gene calls are TRBV6-5 and TRBJ1-1; tentative D call: TRBD1 (6 bases). V was cut by 5 bases and J by 5 bases, with 9 bases left in between. Germline lookup yields CDR1 MNHEY and CDR2 SVGAGI. There are 12 residues in the CDR3. CDR3 sequence (DNA): TGTGCCAGCAGTACAAGGGGGACTGAAGCTTTCTTT. As protein: CASSTRGTEAFF.